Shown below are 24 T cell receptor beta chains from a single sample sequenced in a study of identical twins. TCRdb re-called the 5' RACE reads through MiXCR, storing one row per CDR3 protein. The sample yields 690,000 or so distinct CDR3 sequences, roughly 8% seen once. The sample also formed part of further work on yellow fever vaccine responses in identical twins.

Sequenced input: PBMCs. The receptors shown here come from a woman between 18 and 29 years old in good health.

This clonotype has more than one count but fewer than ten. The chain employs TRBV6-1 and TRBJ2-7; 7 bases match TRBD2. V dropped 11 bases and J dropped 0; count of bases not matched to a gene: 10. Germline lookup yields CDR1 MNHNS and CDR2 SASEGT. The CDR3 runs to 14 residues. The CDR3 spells CAGRGGGSSYEQYF. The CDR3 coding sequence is TGTGCCGGGAGAGGCGGGGGAAGCTCCTACGAGCAGTACTTC.

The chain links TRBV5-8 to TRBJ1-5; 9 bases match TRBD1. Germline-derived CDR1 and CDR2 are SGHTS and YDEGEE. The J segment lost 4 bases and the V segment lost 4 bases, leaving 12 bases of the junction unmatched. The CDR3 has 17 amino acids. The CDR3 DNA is TGTGCCAGCAGCGCTAGGCGGGACAGGGCGCCGAATCAGCCCCAGCATTTT. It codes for CASSARRDRAPNQPQHF.

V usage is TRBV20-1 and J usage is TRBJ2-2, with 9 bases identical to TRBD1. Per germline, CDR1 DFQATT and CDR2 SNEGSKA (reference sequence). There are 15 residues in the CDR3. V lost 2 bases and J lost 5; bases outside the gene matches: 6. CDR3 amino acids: CSARPTTGGTGELFF. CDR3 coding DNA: TGCAGTGCTAGACCGACGACAGGGGGGACCGGGGAGCTGTTTTTT.

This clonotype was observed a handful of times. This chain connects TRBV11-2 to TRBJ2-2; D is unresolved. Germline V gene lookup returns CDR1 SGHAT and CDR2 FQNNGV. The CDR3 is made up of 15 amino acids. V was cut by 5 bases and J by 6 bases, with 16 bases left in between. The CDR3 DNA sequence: TGTGCCAGCAGCCCTACCCAGGCTGTGGCCGGGGAGCTGTTTTTT. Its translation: CASSPTQAVAGELFF.

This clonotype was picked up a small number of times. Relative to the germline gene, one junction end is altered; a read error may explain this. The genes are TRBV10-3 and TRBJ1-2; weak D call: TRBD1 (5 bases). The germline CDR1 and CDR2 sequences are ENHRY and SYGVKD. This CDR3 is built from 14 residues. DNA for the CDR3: TGTGCCATCAGCGACAGTTTTAATAACTATGGCCACACCTTC. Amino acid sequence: CAISDSFNNYGHTF.

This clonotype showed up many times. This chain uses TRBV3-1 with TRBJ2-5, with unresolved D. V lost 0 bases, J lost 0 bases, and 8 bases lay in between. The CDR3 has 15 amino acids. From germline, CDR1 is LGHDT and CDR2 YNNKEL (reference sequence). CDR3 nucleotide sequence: TGTGCCAGCAGCCAAGATCTTCGGTACCAAGAGACCCAGTACTTC. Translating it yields CASSQDLRYQETQYF.

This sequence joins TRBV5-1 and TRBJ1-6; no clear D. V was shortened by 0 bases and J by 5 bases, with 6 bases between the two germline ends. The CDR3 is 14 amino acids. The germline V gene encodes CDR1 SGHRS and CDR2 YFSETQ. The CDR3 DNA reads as TGCGCCAGCAGCTTGGTCGGAGATAATTCACCCCTCCACTTT. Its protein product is CASSLVGDNSPLHF. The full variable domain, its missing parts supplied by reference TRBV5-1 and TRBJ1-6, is KAGVTQTPRYLIKTRGQQVTLSCSPISGHRSVSWYQQTPGQGLQFLFEYFSETQRNKGNFPGRFSGRQFSNSRSEMNVSTLELGDSALYLCASSLVGDNSPLHFGNGTRLTVT.

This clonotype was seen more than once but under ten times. CDR3 amino acids: CATWGTGDPKNIQYF. CDR3 bases: TGTGCCACCTGGGGGACAGGGGACCCCAAAAACATTCAGTACTTC. The V gene is TRBV24-1, the J gene TRBJ2-4; TRBD1 aligns across 10 bases. V trimming: 9 bases; J trimming: 2 bases; junction bases outside the gene matches: 6. The CDR3 covers 15 residues. CDR1 is KGHDR and CDR2 is SFDVKD in the germline V gene.

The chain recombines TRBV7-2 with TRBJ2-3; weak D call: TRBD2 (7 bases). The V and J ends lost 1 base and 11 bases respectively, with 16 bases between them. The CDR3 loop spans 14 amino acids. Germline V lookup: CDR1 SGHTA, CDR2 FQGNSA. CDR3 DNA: TGTGCCAGCAGCTTAGTTGGAGGGGGGGCTATGCAGTATTTT. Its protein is CASSLVGGGAMQYF.

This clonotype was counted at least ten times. The CDR3 sequence: CASSPGANEKLFF. CDR3 DNA sequence: TGTGCCAGCAGCCCAGGGGCCAATGAAAAACTGTTTTTT. The chain is built from TRBV12-3 or TRBV12-4 and TRBJ1-4, with D perhaps TRBD1 (6 bases). This CDR3 comprises 13 residues. Deletions cut 6 bases from V and 5 bases from J, with 10 bases between.

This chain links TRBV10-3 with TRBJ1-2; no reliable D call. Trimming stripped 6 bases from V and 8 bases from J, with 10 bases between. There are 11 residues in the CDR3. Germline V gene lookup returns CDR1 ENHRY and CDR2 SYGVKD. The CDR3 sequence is CAISATRGYTF. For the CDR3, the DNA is TGTGCCATCAGCGCTACACGAGGCTACACCTTC.

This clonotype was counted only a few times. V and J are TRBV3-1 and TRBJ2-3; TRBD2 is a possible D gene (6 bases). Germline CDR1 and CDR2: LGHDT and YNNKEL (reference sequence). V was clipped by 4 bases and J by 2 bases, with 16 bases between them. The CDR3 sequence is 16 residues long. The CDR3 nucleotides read TGTGCCAGCAGCCCTAGCGCTATGGGTTTCACAGATACGCAGTATTTT. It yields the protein CASSPSAMGFTDTQYF.

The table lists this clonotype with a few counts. The CDR3 coding sequence is TGTGCCACCAGTGATTTTGGCCCGGGACAGATATCCGAGCAGTTCTTC. It encodes CATSDFGPGQISEQFF. The chain is built from TRBV24-1 and TRBJ2-1; 7 bases agree with TRBD1. From germline, CDR1 is KGHDR and CDR2 SFDVKD. Trimming at V came to 1 base and at J to 10 bases, leaving 12 bases not matched to a gene. This CDR3 spans 16 amino acids.

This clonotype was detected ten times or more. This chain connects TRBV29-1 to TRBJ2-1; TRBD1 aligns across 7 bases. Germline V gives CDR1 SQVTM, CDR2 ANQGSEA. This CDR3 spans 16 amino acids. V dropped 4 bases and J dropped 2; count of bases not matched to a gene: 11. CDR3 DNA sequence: TGCAGCGTTGGTCCCTTCGACAGGGCGACCTACAATGAGCAGTTCTTC. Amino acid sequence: CSVGPFDRATYNEQFF.

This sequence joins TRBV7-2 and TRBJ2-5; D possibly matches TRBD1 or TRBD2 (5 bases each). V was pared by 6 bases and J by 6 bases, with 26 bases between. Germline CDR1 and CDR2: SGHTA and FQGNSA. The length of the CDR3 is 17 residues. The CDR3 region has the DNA TGTGCCAGCAGTTACACTACCGTGACAGAACTAGGGAAGACCCAGTACTTC. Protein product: CASSYTTVTELGKTQYF.

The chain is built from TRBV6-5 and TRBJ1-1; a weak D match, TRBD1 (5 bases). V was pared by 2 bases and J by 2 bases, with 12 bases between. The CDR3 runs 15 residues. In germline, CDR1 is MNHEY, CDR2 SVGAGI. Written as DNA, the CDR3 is TGTGCCAGCAGTTACGAAAGAAGGGGCAACACTGAAGCTTTCTTT. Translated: CASSYERRGNTEAFF.

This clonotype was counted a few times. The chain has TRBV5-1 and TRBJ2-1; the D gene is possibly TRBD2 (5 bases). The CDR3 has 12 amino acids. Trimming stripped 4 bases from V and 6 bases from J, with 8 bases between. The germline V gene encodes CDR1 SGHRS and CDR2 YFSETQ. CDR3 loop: CASSHEGNEQFF. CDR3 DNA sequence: TGCGCCAGCAGCCACGAGGGCAATGAGCAGTTCTTC.

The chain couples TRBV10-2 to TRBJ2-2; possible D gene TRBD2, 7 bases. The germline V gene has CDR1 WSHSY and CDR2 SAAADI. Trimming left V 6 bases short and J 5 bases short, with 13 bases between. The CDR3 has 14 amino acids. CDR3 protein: CASRLQGGTGELFF. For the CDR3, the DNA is TGCGCCAGCAGGTTACAGGGAGGGACCGGGGAGCTGTTTTTT.

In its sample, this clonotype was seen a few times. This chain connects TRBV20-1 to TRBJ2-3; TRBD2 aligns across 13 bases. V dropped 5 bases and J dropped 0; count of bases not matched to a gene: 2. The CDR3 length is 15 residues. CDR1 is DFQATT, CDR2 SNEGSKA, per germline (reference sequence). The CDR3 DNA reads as TGCAGTGCTGAGACTAGCGGGAGGAGCACAGATACGCAGTATTTT. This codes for CSAETSGRSTDTQYF.

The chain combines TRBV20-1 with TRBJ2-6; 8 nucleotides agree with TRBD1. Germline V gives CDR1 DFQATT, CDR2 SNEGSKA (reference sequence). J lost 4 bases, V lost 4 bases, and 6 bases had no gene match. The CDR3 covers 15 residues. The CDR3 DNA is TGCAGTGCTACAGGGGGCGCGATGGGGGCCAACGTCCTGACTTTC. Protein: CSATGGAMGANVLTF.

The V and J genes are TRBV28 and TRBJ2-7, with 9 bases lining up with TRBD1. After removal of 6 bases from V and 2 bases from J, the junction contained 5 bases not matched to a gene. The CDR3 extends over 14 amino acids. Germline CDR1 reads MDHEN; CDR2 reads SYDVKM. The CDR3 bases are TGTGCCAGCAGGACGGGACAGGGCCCCTACGAGCAGTACTTC. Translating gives CASRTGQGPYEQYF.

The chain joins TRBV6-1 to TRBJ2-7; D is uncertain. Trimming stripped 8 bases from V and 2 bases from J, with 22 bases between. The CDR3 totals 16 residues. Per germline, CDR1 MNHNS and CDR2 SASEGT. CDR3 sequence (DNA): TGTGCCAGCCCTGTAATGGGTGACCCTTCGACCTACGAGCAGTACTTC. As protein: CASPVMGDPSTYEQYF.

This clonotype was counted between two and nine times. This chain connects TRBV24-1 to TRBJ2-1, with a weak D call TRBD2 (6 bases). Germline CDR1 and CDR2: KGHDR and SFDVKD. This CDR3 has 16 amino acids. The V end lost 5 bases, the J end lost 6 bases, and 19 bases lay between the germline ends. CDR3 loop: CATSATTNPSANEQFF. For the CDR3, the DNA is TGTGCCACCAGTGCCACTACCAACCCTAGCGCCAATGAGCAGTTCTTC.

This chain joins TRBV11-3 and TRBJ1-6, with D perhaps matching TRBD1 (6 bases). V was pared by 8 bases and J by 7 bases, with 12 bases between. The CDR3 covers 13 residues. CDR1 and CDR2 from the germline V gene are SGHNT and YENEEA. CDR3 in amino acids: CASSRGGNSPLHF. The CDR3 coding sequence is TGTGCCAGCTCTAGGGGGGGGAATTCACCCCTCCACTTT.